This is a list of T cell receptor beta chains from one sample in a study of T cell changes during pregnancy in multiple sclerosis. Profiling relied on immunoSEQ multiplex PCR, and the TCRdb table lists in-frame clones only, not all of them. The table has approximately 30,000 clones, 91% seen once. This specimen was CD8+ T cells from peripheral blood mononuclear cells, taken in the second trimester of pregnancy. These receptors came from a female donor in good health, enrolled as a control in a pregnancy study. Each CDR3 is given with its conserved first and last residue. D genes are given only for firm matches. The size field is filled for only some rows; it gives once, few, many or a size class.

D gene,V gene,clone size,J gene,CDR3 DNA,CDR3 protein
.,TRBV4-3,.,TRBJ2-7,TGCGCCAGCAGCCGAGACACTCTGAAATACGAGCAGTACTTC,CASSRDTLKYEQYF
.,TRBV6-5,.,TRBJ2-3,TGTGCCAGCAGTTACGGGGCGGACCCTAGCACAGATACGCAGTATTTT,CASSYGADPSTDTQYF
.,TRBV6-4,.,TRBJ1-2,TGTGCCAGCAGTGACCAAGGGGCGGCCGGGGGCTACACCTTC,CASSDQGAAGGYTF
.,TRBV9,.,TRBJ1-1,TGTGCCAGCAGCGTAGGTTCCGGTCATGAAGCTTTCTTT,CASSVGSGHEAFF
TRBD2,TRBV27,.,TRBJ2-7,TGTGCCAGCAGTCGAAGCGGGGCCTCCTACGAGCAGTACTTC,CASSRSGASYEQYF
.,TRBV15,.,TRBJ1-2,TGTGCCACCAGCAGAGATTGGGCCGACGGGGTAGCCTACGGCTACACCTTC,CATSRDWADGVAYGYTF
TRBD1,TRBV19,.,TRBJ2-7,TGTGCCAGTAGTATAGCCCCAATCGGACAGGGGGGAAACGAGCAGTACTTC,CASSIAPIGQGGNEQYF
.,TRBV9,.,TRBJ1-1,TGTGCCAGCAGCGTAGGGGCGGGGGAGACTGAAGCTTTCTTT,CASSVGAGETEAFF
.,TRBV2,.,TRBJ2-7,TGTGCCAGCAGCGACCAGGACTCCTACGAGCAGTACTTC,CASSDQDSYEQYF
.,TRBV4-3,few,TRBJ2-2,TGCGCCAGCAGCCAAGTCACAGGGAGCACCGGGGAGCTGTTTTTT,CASSQVTGSTGELFF
.,TRBV11-3,.,TRBJ2-7,TGTGCCAGCAGCTTAGACCAGGTATACGGCAGAACCTACGAGCAGTACTTC,CASSLDQVYGRTYEQYF
.,TRBV12-5,once,TRBJ2-7,TGTGCTAGTGGTTTGGTAGGTCAGGGAACCGAGCAGTACTTC,CASGLVGQGTEQYF
.,TRBV2,once,TRBJ1-1,TGTGCCAGCAGTGACGGGTGGGGCGCCGACACTGAAGCTTTCTTT,CASSDGWGADTEAFF
.,TRBV6-5,.,TRBJ1-1,TGTGCCAGCAGTTACCCCAGCGGGACTGAAGCTTTCTTT,CASSYPSGTEAFF
TRBD2,TRBV7-3,.,TRBJ2-5,TGTGCCAGCAGCTTAGCGGGGGGGTGGCAAGAGACCCAGTACTTC,CASSLAGGWQETQYF
.,TRBV9,.,TRBJ1-2,TGTGCCAGCAGCGTTGACACACATGGCTACACCTTC,CASSVDTHGYTF
TRBD1,TRBV10-3,.,TRBJ1-1,TGTGCCATCAGTGAGTCGAAAACAGGGGGCGGATCGGGCACTGAAGCTTTCTTT,CAISESKTGGGSGTEAFF